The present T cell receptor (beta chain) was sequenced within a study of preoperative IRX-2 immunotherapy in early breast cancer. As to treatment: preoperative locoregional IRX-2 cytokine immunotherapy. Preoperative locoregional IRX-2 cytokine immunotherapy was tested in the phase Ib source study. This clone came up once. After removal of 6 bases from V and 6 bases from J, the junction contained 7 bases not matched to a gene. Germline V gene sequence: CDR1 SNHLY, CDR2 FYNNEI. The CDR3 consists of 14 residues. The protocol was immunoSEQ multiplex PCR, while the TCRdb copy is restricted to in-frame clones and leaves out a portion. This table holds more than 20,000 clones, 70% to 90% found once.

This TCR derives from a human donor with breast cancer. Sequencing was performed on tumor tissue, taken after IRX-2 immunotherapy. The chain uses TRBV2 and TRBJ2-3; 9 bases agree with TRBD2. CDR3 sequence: CASRWGGGADTQYF. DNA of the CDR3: TGTGCCAGCAGATGGGGCGGGGGGGCGGATACGCAGTATTTT.